These 12 T cell receptor beta chains originate from one sample sequenced in a study of T-cell reconstitution after alpha-beta-depleted transplantation in children. Researchers prepared the TCRbeta library using unique molecular identifiers, the study reports. TCRdb re-analysed the PCR reads in MiXCR, keeping a single row per CDR3 protein. The top ten clones hold approximately 5% of a sample with about 830,000 distinct CDR3 sequences, about 16% of them seen once. The starting material was PBMCs, mostly from graft donor cells, obtained 360 days after TCRalphabeta/CD19-depleted stem cell transplant. These receptors were collected from a male patient between 10 and 17 years old who had a stem cell transplant for acute lymphoblastic leukemia, so the T cells may come from the graft donor.

This chain connects TRBV5-6 to TRBJ2-1; 9 nucleotides agree with TRBD2. With 6 bases clipped from V and 8 bases from J, the junction kept 18 bases outside the gene matches. CDR3 length: 17 residues. CDR1 is SGHDT, CDR2 YYEEEE, per germline. The CDR3 bases are TGTGCCAGCACCCCCGTCGGGGCGGGAGGGCCGGTTGATGAGCAGTTCTTC. Residues: CASTPVGAGGPVDEQFF.

This clonotype appeared many times. V and J are TRBV10-3 and TRBJ2-7; D unresolved. V dropped 4 bases and J dropped 4 bases, with 17 bases sitting between them. Per germline, CDR1 ENHRY and CDR2 SYGVKD. The CDR3 spans 15 residues. CDR3 nucleotides: TGTGCCATCAGTGGGACCACGGCTACGGAGTACGAGCAGTACTTC. Encoded protein: CAISGTTATEYEQYF.

This clonotype has a handful of counts. V is TRBV6-1 and J is TRBJ2-7; TRBD1 agrees at 7 bases. Germline-derived CDR1 and CDR2 are MNHNS and SASEGT. There are 11 residues in the CDR3. V shed 10 bases, J shed 3 bases, and the junction held 3 bases outside the gene matches. Here the CDR3 reads CAITGDYEQYF. Written as DNA, the CDR3 is TGTGCCATCACAGGGGACTACGAGCAGTACTTC.

This clonotype was picked up many times. The chain has TRBV29-1 and TRBJ1-1, with TRBD1 as a possible D gene (5 bases). From germline, CDR1 is SQVTM and CDR2 ANQGSEA. Trimming removed 6 bases at V and 7 bases at J, with 15 bases between. The CDR3 runs 12 residues. The CDR3 region is CSVPRQFHEAFF. The CDR3 DNA follows: TGCAGCGTCCCCAGACAGTTCCATGAAGCTTTCTTT.

The chain carries TRBV10-2 and TRBJ2-7; D call uncertain. Germline CDR1 is WSHSY and CDR2 is SAAADI. Trimming removed 6 bases from V and 7 bases from J, with 16 bases in between. The CDR3 loop spans 13 amino acids. CDR3 nucleotides: TGCGCCAGCAGCCAGACAATGCTGGGGGAGCAGTACTTC. Encoded protein: CASSQTMLGEQYF.

This clonotype appeared a few times. The chain is built from TRBV12-3 or TRBV12-4 and TRBJ1-4; the D gene is possibly TRBD1 (6 bases). The CDR3 covers 15 residues. V lost 3 bases, J lost 8 bases, and 16 bases lay in between. The CDR3 coding sequence is TGTGCCAGCAGTTTTAGGGGCAGGGGAGCGGAAAAACTGTTTTTT. This sequence encodes CASSFRGRGAEKLFF.

This clonotype came up a few times. The rearrangement links TRBV5-1 to TRBJ2-4; D is undetermined. Germline assignment: CDR1 SGHRS and CDR2 YFSETQ. This CDR3 comprises 13 residues. Trimming removed 0 bases at V and 7 bases at J, with 8 bases between. The CDR3 sequence: CASSLAFDNIQYF. The CDR3 DNA reads TGCGCCAGCAGCTTGGCCTTCGACAACATTCAGTACTTC.

In its sample, this clonotype was seen many times. V and J are TRBV12-3 or TRBV12-4 and TRBJ2-5, with D maybe TRBD2 (5 bases). This CDR3 contains 13 residues. V lost 3 bases, J lost 3 bases, and 8 bases lay in between. The CDR3 reads CASSFTREETQYF. CDR3 sequence (DNA): TGTGCCAGCAGTTTTACGAGGGAAGAGACCCAGTACTTC.

This chain uses TRBV12-3 or TRBV12-4 with TRBJ1-1; no definite D call. The CDR3 covers 14 residues. V gave up 8 bases and J gave up 6 bases, with 19 bases separating them. CDR3 residues: CASRFGLWEAEAFF. For the CDR3, the DNA is TGTGCCAGCCGCTTCGGTCTTTGGGAAGCTGAAGCTTTCTTT.

This clonotype was counted many times. The chain combines TRBV3-1 with TRBJ2-1; the D is unclear. CDR1 and CDR2 from the germline V gene are LGHDT and YNNKEL (reference sequence). This CDR3 contains 11 residues. Trimming removed 4 bases from V and 11 bases from J, with 9 bases in between. The CDR3 is CASSLRIKQFF. DNA for the CDR3: TGTGCCAGCAGCCTCCGGATCAAGCAGTTCTTC.

This clonotype appeared a few times. V and J are TRBV12-3 or TRBV12-4 and TRBJ2-1; 7 bases agree with TRBD2. This CDR3 region has 15 residues. V dropped 6 bases and J dropped 5; count of bases not matched to a gene: 10. CDR3 bases: TGTGCCAGCAGCCCCCCTCTAGCGGCTAACAATGAGCAGTTCTTC. Translation gives CASSPPLAANNEQFF.

This clonotype was observed a few times. V is TRBV29-1 and J is TRBJ2-7; weak D call: TRBD2 (5 bases). Trimming cost V 2 bases and J 3 bases, with 8 bases left between them. This CDR3 spans 12 amino acids. The germline V gene has CDR1 SQVTM and CDR2 ANQGSEA. The CDR3 protein is CSVELALYEQYF. The CDR3 DNA follows: TGCAGCGTTGAACTAGCCCTCTACGAGCAGTACTTC.